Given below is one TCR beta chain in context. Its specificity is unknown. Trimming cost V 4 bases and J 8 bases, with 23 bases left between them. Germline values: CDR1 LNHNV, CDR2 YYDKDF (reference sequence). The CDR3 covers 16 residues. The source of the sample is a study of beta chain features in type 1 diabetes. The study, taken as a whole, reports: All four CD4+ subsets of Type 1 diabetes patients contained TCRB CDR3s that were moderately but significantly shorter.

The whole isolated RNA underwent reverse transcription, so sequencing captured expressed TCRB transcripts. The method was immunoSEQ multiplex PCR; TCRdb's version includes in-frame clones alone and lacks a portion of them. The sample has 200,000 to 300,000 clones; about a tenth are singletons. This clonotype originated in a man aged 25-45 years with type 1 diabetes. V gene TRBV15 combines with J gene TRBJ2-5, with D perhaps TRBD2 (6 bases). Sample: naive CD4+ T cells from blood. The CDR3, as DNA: TGTGCCACCAGCACGGCGGGACTGCCTTTTGCGAAAACCCAGTACTTC. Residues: CATSTAGLPFAKTQYF.